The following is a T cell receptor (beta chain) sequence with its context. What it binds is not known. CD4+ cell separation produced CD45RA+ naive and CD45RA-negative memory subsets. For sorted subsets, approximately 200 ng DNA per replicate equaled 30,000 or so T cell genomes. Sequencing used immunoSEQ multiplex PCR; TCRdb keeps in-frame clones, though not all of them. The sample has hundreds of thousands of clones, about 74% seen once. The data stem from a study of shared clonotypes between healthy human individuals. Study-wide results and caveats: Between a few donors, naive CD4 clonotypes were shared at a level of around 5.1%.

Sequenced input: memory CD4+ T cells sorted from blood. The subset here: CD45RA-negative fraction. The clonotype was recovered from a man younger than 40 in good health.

CDR3 residues: CANGEIPFYEQYF. In nucleotides, the CDR3 is TGTGCAAACGGGGAGATCCCCTTCTACGAGCAGTACTTC. The chain recombines TRBV19 with TRBJ2-7; weak D call: TRBD2 (5 bases). Germline V lookup: CDR1 LNHDA, CDR2 SQIVND (reference sequence). The CDR3 runs 13 residues. Supplemented by reference TRBV19 and TRBJ2-7, the full variable domain reads DGGITQSPKYLFRKEGQNVTLSCEQNLNHDAMYWYRQDPGQGLRLIYYSQIVNDFQKGDIAEGYSVSREKKESFPLTVTSAQKNPTAFYLCANGEIPFYEQYFGPGTRLTVT.